Following are 14 T cell receptor beta chains from one sample sequenced in a study of graft-versus-host responses after intestinal transplantation. No antigen is known for these receptors. The repertoire was sequenced with immunoSEQ multiplex PCR; TCRdb's copy has only in-frame clones and lacks some. The table has under 150,000 clones, roughly 91% seen once. Specimen: unstimulated CD4+ T cells sorted from spleen or lymph node cells, collected before intestinal transplant. Receptors were obtained from a human donor who received an intestinal transplant.

This chain uses TRBV19 with TRBJ1-5, with D unresolved. V was shortened by 5 bases and J by 6 bases, with 8 bases between the two germline ends. CDR1 is LNHDA, CDR2 SQIVND, per germline (reference sequence). The CDR3 has 12 amino acids. This CDR3 is CASSPPGQPQHF. Here the CDR3 DNA reads TGTGCCAGTAGTCCCCCGGGTCAGCCCCAGCATTTT.

The rearrangement uses TRBV5-1 and TRBJ1-5; TRBD1 might be the D (5 bases). Germline V gene data show CDR1 as SGHRS and CDR2 as YFSETQ. V lost 2 bases and J lost 1, with 7 bases in between. This CDR3 region has 14 residues. The CDR3 is CASSFGGSNQPQHF. The CDR3 DNA reads TGCGCCAGCAGCTTCGGGGGGAGCAATCAGCCCCAGCATTTT.

The J gene is TRBJ2-2, the V gene TRBV4-2; the D is unclear. Germline CDR1 and CDR2: LGHNA and YNFKEQ. V gave up 0 bases and J gave up 5 bases, with 4 bases separating them. This CDR3 comprises 13 residues. CDR3 in DNA: TGTGCCAGCAGCCAAGATCTGACCGGGGAGCTGTTTTTT. Its translation is CASSQDLTGELFF.

V is TRBV29-1 and J is TRBJ1-4, with D perhaps matching TRBD1 (6 bases). Germline CDR1 reads SQVTM; CDR2 reads ANQGSEA. This CDR3 comprises 16 residues. The V gene lost 3 bases and the J gene lost 3 bases, with 17 bases spanning the gap. In DNA form, the CDR3 reads TGCAGCGTTGACGCGCGACAGGCAGGATCTAATGAAAAACTGTTTTTT. It is translated as CSVDARQAGSNEKLFF.

This clone was seen only once. V is TRBV6-1 and J is TRBJ2-7, with TRBD2 identical over 12 bases. J gave up 2 bases and V 6 bases, and 5 bases lay outside the gene matches. Germline assignment: CDR1 MNHNS and CDR2 SASEGT. This CDR3 contains 15 residues. Written as DNA, the CDR3 is TGTGCCAGCAGGCTGACTAGCGGGGGACCCTACGAGCAGTACTTC. Translating gives CASRLTSGGPYEQYF.

This chain links TRBV19 with TRBJ1-1; D uncertain. Germline V lookup: CDR1 LNHDA, CDR2 SQIVND (reference sequence). The germline V and J ends were trimmed by 3 bases and 1 base, with 3 bases remaining between them. This CDR3 has 12 residues. This CDR3 is CASSMKNTEAFF. The CDR3 nucleotides read TGTGCCAGTAGTATGAAGAACACTGAAGCTTTCTTT.

The gene calls are TRBV10-3 and TRBJ2-1, with 7 positions matching TRBD2. Losses at the gene ends were 10 bases for V and 3 bases for J; bases not matched to a gene: 6. Germline V gene data show CDR1 as ENHRY and CDR2 as SYGVKD. The CDR3 is 13 residues long. The CDR3: CASSGGFYNEQFF. The CDR3 DNA follows: TGTGCCAGCTCGGGAGGTTTCTACAATGAGCAGTTCTTC.

The chain has TRBV6-6 and TRBJ1-4; D possibly corresponds to TRBD1 (5 bases). Germline V gives CDR1 MNHNY, CDR2 SVGAGI (reference sequence). The CDR3 extends over 14 amino acids. Trimming removed 6 bases from V and 7 bases from J, with 15 bases in between. For the CDR3, the DNA is TGTGCCAGCAGCACTCCCGGGACTCGTGAAAAACTGTTTTTT. It yields the protein CASSTPGTREKLFF.

CDR3 sequence: CASSRAGVTETQYF. CDR3 sequence (DNA): TGTGCCAGTAGCCGAGCGGGAGTCACCGAGACCCAGTACTTC. The chain couples TRBV19 to TRBJ2-5; 8 bases agree with TRBD2. The ends lost 6 bases at V and 5 bases at J; junction bases unmatched: 8. Germline V gene lookup returns CDR1 LNHDA and CDR2 SQIVND (reference sequence). This CDR3 has 14 residues.

CDR3 sequence (DNA): TGCAGTGCTAGCCGGGACAGGTCGTCTTTCTTT. Translation: CSASRDRSSFF. The V and J genes are TRBV20-1 and TRBJ1-1, with 8 bases aligning to TRBD1. The V gene's germline CDR1 is DFQATT and CDR2 SNEGSKA (reference sequence). The CDR3 consists of 11 residues. V lost 3 bases to trimming and J lost 12 bases; unmatched junction nucleotides: 6.

Only a few counts were recorded for this clone. The chain joins TRBV28 to TRBJ1-1; D is uncertain. Germline V gene sequence: CDR1 MDHEN, CDR2 SYDVKM. This CDR3 contains 12 residues. V gave up 6 bases and J gave up 8 bases, with 13 bases separating them. In DNA form, the CDR3 reads TGTGCCAGCAGCCTATCGGCGGGGGAAGCTTTCTTT. Protein sequence: CASSLSAGEAFF.

CDR3 sequence reads: CASRRTTIYNEQFF. The CDR3 bases are TGTGCCAGCAGGCGGACTACTATCTACAATGAGCAGTTCTTC. The chain employs TRBV2 and TRBJ2-1; maybe TRBD2 (6 bases). This CDR3 comprises 14 residues. Germline values: CDR1 SNHLY, CDR2 FYNNEI. The V end was cut by 6 bases, the J end by 3 bases, with 12 bases between.

This clone was recorded once. CDR3 amino acids: CASSPGPYEQYF. CDR3 sequence (DNA): TGTGCCAGCAGCCCGGGACCCTACGAGCAGTACTTC. This chain connects TRBV9 to TRBJ2-7; either TRBD1 or TRBD2 may fit D (5 bases each). This CDR3 region has 12 residues. Trimming left V 4 bases short and J 2 bases short, with 7 bases between. CDR1 is SGDLS, CDR2 YYNGEE, per germline.

The chain employs TRBV18 and TRBJ1-3; D is ambiguous. V was clipped by 0 bases and J by 0 bases, with 6 bases between them. The CDR3 consists of 15 residues. Germline CDR1 and CDR2: KGHSH and LQKENI. The DNA of the CDR3 is TGTGCCAGCTCACCACCAGCAGGCTCTGGAAACACCATATATTTT. It translates to CASSPPAGSGNTIYF.